Following are 6 T cell receptor beta chains from one sample sequenced in a study of T cells in Graves' hyperthyroidism and ophthalmopathy. TCR beta CDR3 regions were amplified from RNA transcripts. During a first-round RT-PCR of the TCR CDR3, the HTBI primer set was used. TCRdb fed the multiplex PCR reads into MiXCR, producing one record per CDR3 protein. In the table there are about 300,000 distinct CDR3 sequences, around 19% of which are singletons. The sample taken for sequencing was blood. These receptors all stem from a man in his fifties or sixties with Graves' ophthalmopathy.

Regarding this clonotype: Being one base from a much bigger clone, this may be a read error. The chain recombines TRBV2 with TRBJ1-5; no clear D gene. Germline CDR1 and CDR2: SNHLY and FYNNEI. V dropped 5 bases and J dropped 3 bases, with 5 bases sitting between them. The CDR3 extends over 12 amino acids. The CDR3 sequence is CASSWPNQPQHF. For the CDR3, the DNA is TGTGCCAGCAGTTGGCCCAATCAGCCCCAGCATTTT.

The chain combines TRBV7-3 with TRBJ2-6; D remains unclear. The CDR3 is 15 residues long. Germline V gene lookup returns CDR1 SGHTA and CDR2 FQGTGA. The V gene lost 6 bases and the J gene lost 2 bases, with 11 bases spanning the gap. The CDR3 nucleotides read TGTGCCAGCAGTTCGATGAGCCCTGGGGCCAACGTCCTGACTTTC. It encodes CASSSMSPGANVLTF.

This clonotype was counted between two and nine times. The chain joins TRBV19 to TRBJ2-2; TRBD1 matches 7 bases. V dropped 3 bases and J dropped 1; count of bases not matched to a gene: 2. Germline CDR1 reads LNHDA; CDR2 reads SQIVND (reference sequence). The CDR3 contains 15 residues. CDR3 nucleotides: TGTGCCAGTAGTATGAGACAGGGGAACACCGGGGAGCTGTTTTTT. Residues: CASSMRQGNTGELFF.

For this clonotype: A much larger clone differs by one base, so this may be a read error. This chain links TRBV28 with TRBJ1-2; D not resolved. V was pared by 6 bases and J by 4 bases, with 12 bases between. The CDR3 sequence is 13 residues long. Germline V gene sequence: CDR1 MDHEN, CDR2 SYDVKM. The CDR3 region is CASSRLGLYGYTF. The CDR3 DNA is TGTGCCAGCAGCCGCTTAGGGCTCTATGGCTACACCTTC.

Many counts were recorded for this clonotype. The chain joins TRBV28 to TRBJ1-2, with D possibly being TRBD1 (5 bases). Germline values: CDR1 MDHEN, CDR2 SYDVKM. V was cut by 4 bases and J by 6 bases, with 18 bases left in between. The CDR3 loop spans 15 amino acids. Here the CDR3 DNA reads TGTGCCAGCAGTTACCCCGGGACTCTCACCCATGGCTACACCTTC. Translation: CASSYPGTLTHGYTF.

Remarks on this clonotype: At one boundary the junction diverges from the germline segment, which might be a read error. The CDR3 DNA is TGTGCCAGCGGCTTAATTGCGCGGAATGAGCAGTTCTTC. This gives the protein CASGLIARNEQFF. J is TRBJ2-1 and V is TRBV7-2; D unclear. The V gene's germline CDR1 is SGHTA and CDR2 FQGNSA. This CDR3 spans 13 amino acids.